The present entry profiles one TCR beta chain with its context. Followed over time, Seattle patients had been enrolled while infection was active. The sample originates from a study of blood T cell repertoires in COVID-19. About the study: Spain, Italy and the United States supplied samples that represented acute and convalescent COVID-19.

In the original processing: Reference gene primer amplification gave estimated nucleated cell counts. Measured with immunoSEQ multiplex PCR; TCRdb has only the in-frame clones, and not every one. V, J and clone size are those of that table, while D and trimming were read from the DNA. The sample lists roughly 200,000 clones; around 80% were seen once. J gave up 4 bases and V 1 base, and 7 bases lay outside the gene matches. There are 17 residues in the CDR3. The germline V gene encodes CDR1 SGHTA and CDR2 FQGNSA. The source of this sequence is a woman aged 55-69 years with COVID-19, enrolled during active disease. The specimen was peripheral blood. This chain links TRBV7-2 with TRBJ2-7; TRBD2 matches at 13 bases. CDR3 bases: TGTGCCAGCAGCTTAGTGCCTCGGACTAGCGGGAGATACGAGCAGTACTTC. Residues: CASSLVPRTSGRYEQYF.